This passage covers 22 T cell receptor beta chains from one sample sequenced in a study of T-cell reconstitution after alpha-beta-depleted transplantation in children. Unique molecular identifiers were incorporated when the TCRbeta library was constructed. In TCRdb, the PCR reads were re-called with MiXCR into one record per CDR3 protein. The sample includes a few hundred thousand distinct CDR3 sequences, 10% to 15% of them seen just once. The sample consisted of PBMCs, mostly from graft donor cells, taken 360 days after TCRalphabeta/CD19-depleted stem cell transplant. Source of these receptors: a male patient aged 5 to 17 who had a stem cell transplant for acute myeloid leukemia, so the T cells may come from the graft donor.

This clonotype was recorded a few times. The chain recombines TRBV6-5 with TRBJ1-4, with D uncertain. From germline, CDR1 is MNHEY and CDR2 SVGAGI. The length of the CDR3 is 14 residues. Trimming took 8 bases from V and 8 from J, leaving 18 bases between them. CDR3 sequence reads: CASSGRAVDEKLFF. The DNA for the CDR3 is TGTGCCAGCTCTGGGAGGGCGGTGGACGAAAAACTGTTTTTT.

The chain couples TRBV28 to TRBJ1-2, with 8 bases lining up with TRBD1. Germline V gene lookup returns CDR1 MDHEN and CDR2 SYDVKM. Trimming at V came to 6 bases and at J to 3 bases, leaving 9 bases not matched to a gene. This CDR3 is built from 15 residues. The CDR3 here is CASRPDRGEDYGYTF. DNA of the CDR3: TGTGCCAGCAGACCCGACAGGGGCGAGGACTATGGCTACACCTTC.

This clonotype turned up a few times. J is TRBJ1-1 and V is TRBV18; 7 nucleotides line up with TRBD1. Germline V gene data show CDR1 as KGHSH and CDR2 as LQKENI. J was trimmed by 6 bases and V by 3 bases; bases with no gene match: 7. The CDR3 consists of 14 residues. In DNA form, the CDR3 reads TGTGCCAGCTCACCTAAAACAGGGGATGCTGAAGCTTTCTTT. Its protein product is CASSPKTGDAEAFF.

This clonotype has a handful of counts. The rearrangement joins TRBV7-9 to TRBJ2-3; TRBD2 is a possible D gene (6 bases). Between the trimmed V and J ends, which lost 5 bases and 8 bases, there was a span of 20 bases. There are 15 residues in the CDR3. The V gene's germline CDR1 is SEHNR and CDR2 FQNEAQ (reference sequence). The CDR3 loop reads CASSPGTPPLGTQYF. The DNA of the CDR3 is TGTGCCAGCAGCCCCGGGACTCCGCCTTTGGGTACGCAGTATTTT.

In its sample, this clonotype was seen a few times. The V and J genes are TRBV7-9 and TRBJ2-3; D may be TRBD1 (5 bases). Germline loops: CDR1 SEHNR, CDR2 FQNEAQ (reference sequence). The CDR3 extends over 15 amino acids. Trimming took off 3 bases at V and 0 bases at J, with 10 bases between the two ends. CDR3 DNA sequence: TGTGCCAGCAGCTTTCGAGACAGCAGCACAGATACGCAGTATTTT. Translating gives CASSFRDSSTDTQYF.

This clonotype was observed a few times. The rearrangement links TRBV12-3 or TRBV12-4 to TRBJ1-2, with a weak D call TRBD1 (5 bases). CDR3 size: 14 residues. V lost 5 bases, J lost 6 bases, and 16 bases lay in between. As DNA, the CDR3 is TGTGCCAGCAGTCCCTATCCCGGGGGTAATGGCTACACCTTC. Residues: CASSPYPGGNGYTF.

The chain couples TRBV2 to TRBJ2-5; a weak D match, TRBD2 (5 bases). The CDR3 spans 14 residues. V was trimmed by 6 bases and J by 0 bases, leaving 11 bases between them. Germline V gene lookup returns CDR1 SNHLY and CDR2 FYNNEI. The CDR3 loop reads CASREDLYQETQYF. In DNA form, the CDR3 reads TGTGCCAGCAGGGAGGACCTGTACCAAGAGACCCAGTACTTC. The full variable domain, in which reference TRBV2 and TRBJ2-5 provide the parts outside the CDR3, is EPEVTQTPSHQVTQMGQEVILRCVPISNHLYFYWYRQILGQKVEFLVSFYNNEISEKSEIFDDQFSVERPDGSNFTLKIRSTKLEDSAMYFCASREDLYQETQYFGPGTRLLVL.

This clonotype was counted many times. The chain joins TRBV7-9 to TRBJ2-6; D not certain. The germline V gene encodes CDR1 SEHNR and CDR2 FQNEAQ (reference sequence). There are 15 residues in the CDR3. The V gene lost 1 base and the J gene lost 4 bases, with 8 bases spanning the gap. The DNA for the CDR3 is TGTGCCAGCAGCTTAGTGGGGTCCGGGGCCAACGTCCTGACTTTC. Translated: CASSLVGSGANVLTF.

This clonotype has at least ten counts. The gene calls are TRBV4-2 and TRBJ2-1; 9 bases fit TRBD2. Trimming cost V 11 bases and J 1 base; bases outside gene matches: 9. The CDR3 has 15 amino acids. The germline V gene encodes CDR1 LGHNA and CDR2 YNFKEQ. CDR3 nucleotides: TGTGCCGGATCGGGCGGGAGGGGGTCCTACAATGAGCAGTTCTTC. This sequence encodes CAGSGGRGSYNEQFF.

This clonotype was seen a few times. This rearrangement joins TRBV5-6 to TRBJ2-2; 9 bases map to TRBD2. Germline values: CDR1 SGHDT, CDR2 YYEEEE. CDR3 length: 17 amino acids. Trimming took 4 bases from V and 5 from J; bases not matched to a gene: 12. The CDR3, as DNA: TGTGCCAGCAGCCCCGACCCGGGACTAGCTCGTACCGGGGAGCTGTTTTTT. Its protein product is CASSPDPGLARTGELFF.

The V and J genes are TRBV20-1 and TRBJ2-7, with D possibly TRBD1 on 5 matching bases. V was shortened by 8 bases and J by 0 bases, with 14 bases between the two germline ends. The CDR3 has 13 residues. The germline V gene has CDR1 DFQATT and CDR2 SNEGSKA (reference sequence). CDR3 amino acids: CSSPTVASYEQYF. The CDR3 nucleotides read TGCAGTTCCCCGACAGTGGCCTCCTACGAGCAGTACTTC.

This clonotype has only a few counts. The chain links TRBV7-6 to TRBJ2-7; D is undetermined. Per germline, CDR1 SGHVS and CDR2 FNYEAQ. This CDR3 is built from 16 residues. V lost 5 bases and J lost 0, with 17 bases in between. CDR3 bases: TGTGCCAGCAGCCCCCTAATAACGGAGAGCTCCTACGAGCAGTACTTC. Protein sequence: CASSPLITESSYEQYF.

The J gene is TRBJ1-2, the V gene TRBV12-3 or TRBV12-4; D gene ambiguous. This CDR3 region has 15 residues. The V end was cut by 2 bases, the J end by 2 bases, with 12 bases between. The CDR3 is CASSLTSAINYGYTF. CDR3 DNA sequence: TGTGCCAGCAGTTTAACCTCGGCGATCAACTATGGCTACACCTTC.

The chain uses TRBV27 and TRBJ2-7; 8 nucleotides line up with TRBD2. Looked up from germline, CDR1 is MNHEY and CDR2 is SMNVEV (reference sequence). There are 18 residues in the CDR3. V lost 3 bases to trimming and J lost 3 bases; unmatched junction nucleotides: 16. The CDR3 here is CASSFTGLGTRLNYEQYF. The CDR3 DNA reads as TGTGCCAGCAGTTTTACGGGACTAGGGACGAGACTGAACTACGAGCAGTACTTC.

This clonotype was observed a few times. The chain uses TRBV6-2 or TRBV6-3 and TRBJ2-3; TRBD2 agrees at 7 bases. The ends lost 11 bases at V and 2 bases at J; junction bases unmatched: 10. Germline V gives CDR1 MNHEY, CDR2 SVGEGT. This CDR3 is built from 14 residues. The CDR3 coding sequence is TGTGCCGGCAAGCCTAGCGGCTACACAGATACGCAGTATTTT. Its translation is CAGKPSGYTDTQYF.

This clonotype was counted many times. This chain links TRBV28 with TRBJ2-4; D remains ambiguous. The length of the CDR3 is 14 residues. V gave up 10 bases and J gave up 3 bases, with 16 bases separating them. CDR1 and CDR2 from the germline V gene are MDHEN and SYDVKM. CDR3 in DNA: TGTGCCACCTTCGCGGCCGATGGCAAAAACATTCAGTACTTC. Its protein is CATFAADGKNIQYF. The full variable domain, its missing parts supplied by reference TRBV28 and TRBJ2-4, is DVKVTQSSRYLVKRTGEKVFLECVQDMDHENMFWYRQDPGLGLRLIYFSYDVKMKEKGDIPEGYSVSREKKERFSLILESASTNQTSMYLCATFAADGKNIQYFGAGTRLSVL.

The chain joins TRBV4-3 to TRBJ2-2, with 12 bases identical to TRBD2. The CDR3 runs to 19 residues. The germline V gene has CDR1 LGHNA and CDR2 YSLEER. V gave up 0 bases and J gave up 4 bases; unmatched junction bases: 9. The CDR3 sequence is CASSQELVGLAGFTGELFF. The CDR3 region has the DNA TGCGCCAGCAGCCAAGAATTGGTGGGACTAGCGGGTTTCACCGGGGAGCTGTTTTTT.

The V and J genes are TRBV6-1 and TRBJ1-4, with a weak D call TRBD1 (5 bases). This CDR3 comprises 15 residues. Germline V gives CDR1 MNHNS, CDR2 SASEGT. Trimming removed 5 bases from V and 6 bases from J, with 16 bases in between. CDR3 sequence (DNA): TGTGCCAGCAGTCCCGCGGGGCGGGAATATGAAAAACTGTTTTTT. Its protein is CASSPAGREYEKLFF.

This clonotype was counted ten times or more. The J gene is TRBJ2-2, the V gene TRBV29-1; 7 bases align to TRBD2. The ends lost 6 bases at V and 2 bases at J; junction bases unmatched: 18. The CDR3 is 18 residues long. CDR1 is SQVTM, CDR2 ANQGSEA, per germline. CDR3 nucleotides: TGCAGCGTGCAAGAGGCTAGCGGCCAGCTCTTAAACACCGGGGAGCTGTTTTTT. Translation: CSVQEASGQLLNTGELFF.

In DNA form, the CDR3 reads TGTGCCACCAGCGCGGGGGGAGGGCCCGGGGAGACCCAGTACTTC. It is translated as CATSAGGGPGETQYF. This chain connects TRBV24-1 to TRBJ2-5, with 8 bases lining up with TRBD2. The CDR3 loop spans 15 amino acids. CDR1 is KGHDR, CDR2 SFDVKD, per germline. Trimming cost V 7 bases and J 5 bases; bases outside gene matches: 11.

The chain employs TRBV29-1 and TRBJ2-5; a weak D match, TRBD2 (6 bases). Germline CDR1 is SQVTM and CDR2 is ANQGSEA. The CDR3 has 14 residues. Trimming took off 4 bases at V and 0 bases at J, with 12 bases between the two ends. The CDR3 loop is CSVVGGEYQETQYF. The CDR3 nucleotides read TGCAGCGTTGTCGGGGGAGAGTACCAAGAGACCCAGTACTTC.

This clonotype turned up a few times. The chain is built from TRBV7-3 and TRBJ2-3; D is perhaps TRBD1 or TRBD2 (5 bases each). Germline V gives CDR1 SGHTA, CDR2 FQGTGA. Trimming left V 0 bases short and J 2 bases short, with 18 bases between. The length of the CDR3 is 18 residues. Here the CDR3 DNA reads TGTGCCAGCAGCTTAACGAGGGGCGGGCCCGTCAACACAGATACGCAGTATTTT. The encoded protein is CASSLTRGGPVNTDTQYF.